This T cell receptor beta chain was identified during a study of Graves' ophthalmopathy and Graves' hyperthyroidism. General study results and limits: For predicting ophthalmopathy progression, the model had about 71% sensitivity and roughly 72% specificity. A classifier, a 13-signature model, separated ophthalmopathy from stable hyperthyroidism with about 87% sensitivity and less than 83% specificity.

Germline V gene sequence: CDR1 LNHNV, CDR2 YYDKDF (reference sequence). V lost 0 bases and J 8 bases, leaving 7 bases between the germline ends. The CDR3 runs to 12 residues. For repertoire sequencing, the TCR beta CDR3 regions were amplified from RNA transcripts. RT-PCR with HTBI primers came first, then second-round multiplex PCR. Using its own MiXCR run on the multiplex PCR reads, TCRdb lists one record per CDR3 protein. Counted here are about 1.2 million distinct CDR3 sequences, about 35% occurring once; the ten biggest clones make up 11%. Many counts were recorded for this clonotype. Its antigen is unidentified.

The sequenced sample consisted of peripheral blood or thyroid tissue (not recorded which). The receptor's source is an adult man with Graves' hyperthyroidism. The chain is built from TRBV15 and TRBJ1-2; D gene ambiguous. CDR3: CATSRDLEGYTF. In nucleotides, the CDR3 is TGTGCCACCAGCAGAGATCTGGAGGGCTACACCTTC.